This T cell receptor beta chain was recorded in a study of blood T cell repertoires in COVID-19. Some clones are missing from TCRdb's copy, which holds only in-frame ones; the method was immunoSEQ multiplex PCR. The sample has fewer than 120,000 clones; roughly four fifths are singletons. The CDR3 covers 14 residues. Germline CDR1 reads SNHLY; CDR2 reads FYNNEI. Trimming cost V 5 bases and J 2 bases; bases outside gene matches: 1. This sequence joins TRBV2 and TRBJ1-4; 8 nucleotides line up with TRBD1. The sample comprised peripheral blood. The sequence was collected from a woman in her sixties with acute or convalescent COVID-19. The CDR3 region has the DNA TGTGCCAGCAGTCGACAGGGGACTAATGAAAAACTGTTTTTT. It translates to CASSRQGTNEKLFF.